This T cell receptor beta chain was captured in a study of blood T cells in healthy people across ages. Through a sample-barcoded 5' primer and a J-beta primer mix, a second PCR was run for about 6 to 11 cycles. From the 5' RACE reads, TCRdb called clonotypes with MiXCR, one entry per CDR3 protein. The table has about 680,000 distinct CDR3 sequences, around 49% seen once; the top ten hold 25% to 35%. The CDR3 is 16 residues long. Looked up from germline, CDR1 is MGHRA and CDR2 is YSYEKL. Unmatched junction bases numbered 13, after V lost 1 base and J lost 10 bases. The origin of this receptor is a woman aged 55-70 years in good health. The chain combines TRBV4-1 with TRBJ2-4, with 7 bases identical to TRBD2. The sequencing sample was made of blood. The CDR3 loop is CASSQGPSGATRIQYF. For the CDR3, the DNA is TGCGCCAGCAGCCAAGGGCCGAGCGGGGCCACAAGGATTCAGTACTTC.